This is a list of T cell receptor beta chains from one sample in a study of T cell repertoires in cytomegalovirus infection. TCRdb reanalysed the reads using MiXCR and keeps one entry per CDR3 protein. The table has about 920,000 distinct CDR3 sequences, approximately 32% seen once. Their antigens remain unidentified. The source was cultured CD8+ T cells from PBMCs, collected from culture after CMV antigen stimulation. The receptors were sampled from a human donor in good health (CMV status not recorded). Some clones in this sample may be carry-over from other donors' samples. The CDR3 runs from the conserved cysteine through the conserved F or W. D genes are given only for firm matches. Clone size, where shown, is once, few, many, or a class for clones that have expanded.

TRBJ1-1 | . | TRBV5-6 | . | TGTGCCAGCAGCTTGGGAGCCAGGACGGCGAACACTGAAGCTTTCTTT | CASSLGARTANTEAFF
TRBJ1-1 | . | TRBV6-5 | . | TGTGCCAGCAGAGCGGGGCCAGGGACTGAAGCTTTCTTT | CASRAGPGTEAFF
TRBJ1-1 | few | TRBV19 | TRBD1 | TGTGCCAGTAGTACGGACAGGGTGGGGACTGAAGCTTTCTTT | CASSTDRVGTEAFF
TRBJ1-2 | . | TRBV7-6 | TRBD1 | TGTGCCAGCAGCTTTACCCGGGACAGGGAGGGGTATGGCTACACCTTC | CASSFTRDREGYGYTF
TRBJ2-5 | . | TRBV4-1 | . | TGCGCCAGCAGCCAAGATTCAGGTTGGACAGCCCAAGAGACCCAGTACTTC | CASSQDSGWTAQETQYF
TRBJ1-2 | few | TRBV29-1 | TRBD1 | TGCAGCGCTTCCCAGGGGGCTAAAGGCTACACCTTC | CSASQGAKGYTF
TRBJ1-5 | . | TRBV27 | . | TGTGCCAGCAGCCCCTATGACCCTGACTGGAGCAATCAGCCCCAGCATTTT | CASSPYDPDWSNQPQHF
TRBJ1-2 | many | TRBV7-6 | . | TGTGCCAGCAGCCCTACGCACGGCTACGGCTACACCTTC | CASSPTHGYGYTF
TRBJ2-2 | few | TRBV7-6 | TRBD1 | TGTGCCAGCAGCGGTCCGACAGGGAATAGGAACACCGGGGAGCTGTTTTTT | CASSGPTGNRNTGELFF
TRBJ1-2 | . | TRBV6-1 | . | TGTGCCAGCAGTGAGGGCCTTTCTTATGGCTACACCTTC | CASSEGLSYGYTF
TRBJ2-3 | . | TRBV12-3/TRBV12-4 | . | TGTGCCAGCAGTTTTTTCTACAGGTCAGATACGCAGTATTTT | CASSFFYRSDTQYF
TRBJ2-4 | few | TRBV7-9 | . | TGTGCCAGCAGCTTAAGGCAGGTCAAAAACATTCAGTACTTC | CASSLRQVKNIQYF
TRBJ2-6 | . | TRBV6-7 | TRBD1 | TGTGCCAGCAGGGCTGGGACAGGGGGGCACCCTGGGGCCAACGTCCTGACTTTC | CASRAGTGGHPGANVLTF
TRBJ2-1 | . | TRBV4-1 | . | TGCGCCAGCAGCGCCAATCGACGGGTTATGGATGATGAGCAGTTCTTC | CASSANRRVMDDEQFF
TRBJ1-6 | . | TRBV25-1 | . | TGTGCCAGCAGTGAGGGGTCCTATAATTCACCCCTCCACTTT | CASSEGSYNSPLHF
TRBJ1-6 | . | TRBV13 | . | TGTGCCAGCAGCTTAGGAGGGGATTCTTATAATTCACCCCTCCACTTT | CASSLGGDSYNSPLHF
TRBJ1-2 | . | TRBV19 | TRBD1 | TGTGCCAGTAGTATGGGACAGAGTCTAGTGGATGGCTACACCTTC | CASSMGQSLVDGYTF
TRBJ1-1 | . | TRBV10-3 | . | TGTGCCATCAGTGAGCCAGAAACCGGGGGCAACACTGAAGCTTTCTTT | CAISEPETGGNTEAFF
TRBJ2-5 | few | TRBV27 | TRBD2 | TGTGCCAGCCGGGTAGCGGGGTACCAAGAGACCCAGTACTTC | CASRVAGYQETQYF
TRBJ2-1 | few | TRBV19 | . | TGTGCCAGTAGGACAGGAATCTCCTACAATGAGCAGTTCTTC | CASRTGISYNEQFF
TRBJ1-2 | many | TRBV6-6 | TRBD1 | TGTGCCAGCAGCTCGACAGGGAACTATGGCTACACCTTC | CASSSTGNYGYTF
TRBJ1-5 | . | TRBV6-6 | . | TGTGCCAGCAGATCTGACACGACGTATAGCAATCAGCCCCAGCATTTT | CASRSDTTYSNQPQHF
TRBJ1-1 | . | TRBV15 | . | TGTGCCACCAGCATTCTCGGGGCGCACACTGAAGCTTTCTTT | CATSILGAHTEAFF
TRBJ2-6 | . | TRBV9 | TRBD2 | TGTGCCAGCAGCGTAGCTTGGACGGGAGGTTCTGGGGCCAACGTCCTGACTTTC | CASSVAWTGGSGANVLTF
TRBJ1-2 | . | TRBV27 | . | TGTGCCAGCAGGCCCTGGGAAGGAGATGGCTACACCTTC | CASRPWEGDGYTF
TRBJ1-1 | few | TRBV7-6 | . | TGTGCCAGCAGGAGACCAGAGAACACTGAAGCTTTCTTT | CASRRPENTEAFF
TRBJ2-1 | once | TRBV11-2 | . | TGTGCCAGCAGGACGGCCCTCGTCCCCTACAATGAGCAGTTCTTC | CASRTALVPYNEQFF
TRBJ1-1 | few | TRBV4-1 | . | TGCGCCAGCAGCCAAGAGGATGCGGGGAGCACTGAAGCTTTCTTT | CASSQEDAGSTEAFF
TRBJ2-3 | . | TRBV9 | TRBD1 | TGTGCCAGCAGCGCCGGACAGGATTTT | CASSAGQDF
TRBJ2-7 | few | TRBV7-9 | . | TGTGCCAGCAGCTCACAGGACCCCGAGCAGTACTTC | CASSSQDPEQYF
TRBJ2-7 | once | TRBV20-1 | TRBD1 | TGCAGTGCTAGAGAGTCGGACAGGGGCTACGAGCAGTACTTC | CSARESDRGYEQYF
TRBJ2-1 | few | TRBV6-2/TRBV6-3 | TRBD1 | TGTGCCAGCACCAATCGGGACAGGTATTTTTTGGATGAGCAGTTCTTC | CASTNRDRYFLDEQFF
TRBJ2-2 | . | TRBV27 | TRBD2 | TGTGCCAGCAGTTTAACACCGGGACTAGCGGGGGTCGTTCCGGGCGGGGAGCTGTTTTTT | CASSLTPGLAGVVPGGELFF
TRBJ2-7 | few | TRBV5-5 | . | TGTGCCAGCAGCTTGGGGGACGTCTCCTACGAGCAGTACTTC | CASSLGDVSYEQYF
TRBJ2-5 | few | TRBV20-1 | . | TGCAGTGCTAGAGAGGGGCTTCATAGGACCCAGTACTTC | CSAREGLHRTQYF
TRBJ2-5 | many | TRBV7-2 | . | TGTGCCAGCAGATACAGGGAAGAGACCCAGTACTTC | CASRYREETQYF
TRBJ1-6 | few | TRBV7-6 | . | TGTGCCAGCAGACAAGACGGGTACAATTCACCCCTCCACTTT | CASRQDGYNSPLHF
TRBJ2-1 | . | TRBV11-2 | TRBD1 | TGTGCCAGCAGCTTAACAGGGGGTTGGTCCAATGAGCAGTTCTTC | CASSLTGGWSNEQFF
TRBJ2-7 | few | TRBV4-1 | TRBD1 | TGCGCCAGCAGCCACGGGACAGGATTATCCTACGAGCAGTACTTC | CASSHGTGLSYEQYF
TRBJ1-2 | . | TRBV6-8 | TRBD1 | TGTGCCAGCAGTTTTACCACAGGGGGCGATGGTGGCTACACCTTC | CASSFTTGGDGGYTF
TRBJ2-1 | many | TRBV7-9 | . | TGTGCCAGCAGCTTAGTGGGGGGCGCCGGTGAGCAGTTCTTC | CASSLVGGAGEQFF
TRBJ2-3 | few | TRBV7-9 | . | TGTGCCAGCAGCTTAGCGGACCGGGGAGATACGCAGTATTTT | CASSLADRGDTQYF
TRBJ2-2 | . | TRBV27 | TRBD2 | TGTGCCAGCAGTCCGTCGGCGGGGGTTAACACCGGGGAGCTGTTTTTT | CASSPSAGVNTGELFF
TRBJ2-5 | . | TRBV6-1 | . | TGTGCCAGCAGTGAAGTAAGGGGAAAGACCCAGTACTTC | CASSEVRGKTQYF
TRBJ1-6 | . | TRBV2 | TRBD1 | TGTGCCAGCACCCAACGGGACAGGGTGGATTCACCCCTCCACTTT | CASTQRDRVDSPLHF
TRBJ1-5 | . | TRBV20-1 | . | TGCAGTGCTAGAGATTGGCAGGGTCAGTCTCAGCCCCAGCATTTT | CSARDWQGQSQPQHF
TRBJ1-4 | . | TRBV7-4 | TRBD1 | TGTGCCAGCAGCTTCGGCCGGGACAGGGGAGATGAAAATCTGTTTTTT | CASSFGRDRGDENLFF
TRBJ1-1 | . | TRBV6-6 | . | TGTGCCAGCAGTAATCCTTCGGGGGCCACTGAAGCTTTCTTT | CASSNPSGATEAFF
TRBJ2-4 | . | TRBV28 | . | TGTGCCAGCAGTTTCAGGGGGGGGCTAGCCAAAAACATTCAGTACTTC | CASSFRGGLAKNIQYF
TRBJ2-6 | few | TRBV12-3/TRBV12-4 | . | TGTGCCAGCAGACCCAGAGCGGAACGGAGCTCTGGGGCCAACGTCCTGACTTTC | CASRPRAERSSGANVLTF
TRBJ1-1 | few | TRBV20-1 | . | TGCAGTGCTAGAGTCTTTTCGGGCGGGGGGAACACTGAAGCTTTCTTT | CSARVFSGGGNTEAFF
TRBJ1-5 | . | TRBV6-1 | TRBD1 | TGTGCCAGCAGTGAAGTTGGGACAGCATATAGCAATCAGCCCCAGCATTTT | CASSEVGTAYSNQPQHF
TRBJ1-2 | . | TRBV7-6 | . | TGTGCCAGCAACTTACCAGGGCCTGAGGGTGGCTACACCTTC | CASNLPGPEGGYTF
TRBJ1-2 | . | TRBV27 | TRBD1 | TGTGCCAGCAGTTCGCAGGGGGATTACTATGGCTACACCTTC | CASSSQGDYYGYTF
TRBJ1-2 | few | TRBV11-2 | . | TGTGCCAGCTCTATAGGAGTCGATCCCTATGGCTACACCTTC | CASSIGVDPYGYTF